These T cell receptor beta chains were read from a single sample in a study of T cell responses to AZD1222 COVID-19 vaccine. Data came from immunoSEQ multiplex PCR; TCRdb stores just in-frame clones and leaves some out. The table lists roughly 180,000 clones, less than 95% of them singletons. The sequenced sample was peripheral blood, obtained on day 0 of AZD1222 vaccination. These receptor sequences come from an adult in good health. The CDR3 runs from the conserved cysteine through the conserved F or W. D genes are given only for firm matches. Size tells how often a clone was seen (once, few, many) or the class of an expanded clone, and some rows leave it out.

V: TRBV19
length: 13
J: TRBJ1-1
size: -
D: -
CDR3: CASIRQGPPEAFF
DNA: TGTGCCAGTATTCGTCAGGGTCCTCCGGAAGCTTTCTTT

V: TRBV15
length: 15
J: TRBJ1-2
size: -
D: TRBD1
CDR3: CATSGNRGLNYGYTF
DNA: TGTGCCACCAGCGGGAACAGGGGGCTAAACTATGGCTACACCTTC

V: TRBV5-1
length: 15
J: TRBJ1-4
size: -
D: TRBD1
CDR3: CASSLGDRVNEKLFF
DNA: TGCGCCAGCAGCTTGGGGGACAGGGTGAATGAAAAACTGTTTTTT

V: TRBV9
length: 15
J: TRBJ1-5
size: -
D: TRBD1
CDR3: CASSVGQGAPQPQHF
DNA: TGTGCCAGCAGCGTGGGACAGGGGGCACCTCAGCCCCAGCATTTT

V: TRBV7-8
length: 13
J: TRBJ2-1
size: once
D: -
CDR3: CASSLAPGDEQFF
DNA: TGTGCCAGCAGCTTAGCTCCAGGGGATGAGCAGTTCTTC

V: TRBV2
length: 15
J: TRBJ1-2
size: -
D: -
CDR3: CASRPTGTLGYGYTF
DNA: TGTGCCAGCAGACCCACAGGGACTTTGGGCTATGGCTACACCTTC

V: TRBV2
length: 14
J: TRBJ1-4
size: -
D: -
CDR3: CASSEGSHNEKLFF
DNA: TGTGCCAGCAGTGAGGGCAGCCATAATGAAAAACTGTTTTTT

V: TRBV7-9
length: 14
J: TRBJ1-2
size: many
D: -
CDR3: CASTSTVGIGGYTF
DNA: TGTGCCAGCACCTCGACGGTGGGGATCGGTGGCTACACCTTC

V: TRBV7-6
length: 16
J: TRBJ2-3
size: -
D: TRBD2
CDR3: CASSLGLAGGPDTQYF
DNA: TGTGCCAGCAGCTTAGGACTAGCGGGGGGGCCAGATACGCAGTATTTT

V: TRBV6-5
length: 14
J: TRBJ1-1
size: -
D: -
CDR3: CASSSQLGDSEAFF
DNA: TGTGCCAGCAGTTCTCAGTTAGGGGACTCTGAAGCTTTCTTT

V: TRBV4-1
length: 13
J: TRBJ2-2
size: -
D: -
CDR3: CASSQVYTGELFF
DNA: TGCGCCAGCAGCCAAGTCTACACCGGGGAGCTGTTTTTT

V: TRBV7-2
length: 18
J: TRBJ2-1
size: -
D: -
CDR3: CASSRQSGSPGVNNEQFF
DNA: TGTGCCAGCAGCAGACAGTCGGGTTCCCCCGGGGTAAACAATGAGCAGTTCTTC

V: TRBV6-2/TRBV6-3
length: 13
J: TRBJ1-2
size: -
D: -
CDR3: CASSYDNRYGYTF
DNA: TGTGCCAGCAGTTACGACAACCGGTATGGCTACACCTTC

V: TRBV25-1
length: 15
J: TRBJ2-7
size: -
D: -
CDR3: CASSDPASTHYEQYF
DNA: TGTGCCAGCAGTGACCCGGCTTCTACCCATTACGAGCAGTACTTC

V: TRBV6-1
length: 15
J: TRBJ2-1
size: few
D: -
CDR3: CASSDTSPAYNEQFF
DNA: TGTGCCAGCAGTGATACTTCTCCCGCCTACAATGAGCAGTTCTTC

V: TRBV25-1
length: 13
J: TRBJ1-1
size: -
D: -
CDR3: CASSDGIVNEAFF
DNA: TGTGCCAGCAGTGATGGTATCGTCAACGAAGCTTTCTTT

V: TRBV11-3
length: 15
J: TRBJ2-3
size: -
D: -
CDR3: CASSLAGADTDTQYF
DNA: TGTGCCAGCAGCTTAGCGGGGGCCGACACAGATACGCAGTATTTT

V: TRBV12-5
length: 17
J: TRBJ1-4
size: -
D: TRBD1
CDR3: CASGPGTGGVGLEKLFF
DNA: TGTGCTAGTGGGCCCGGGACAGGGGGCGTAGGGCTTGAAAAACTGTTTTTT

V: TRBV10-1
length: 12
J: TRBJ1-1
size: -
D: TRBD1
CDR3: CASDRVLTEAFF
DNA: TGCGCCAGCGACAGGGTGCTCACTGAAGCTTTCTTT

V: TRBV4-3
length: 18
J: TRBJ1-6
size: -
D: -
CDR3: CASSQEGGGGSYNSPLHF
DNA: TGCGCCAGCAGCCAAGAGGGAGGGGGGGGATCCTATAATTCACCCCTCCACTTT

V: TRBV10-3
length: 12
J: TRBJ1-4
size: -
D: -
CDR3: CAISRDNEKLFF
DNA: TGTGCCATCAGCAGGGATAATGAAAAACTGTTTTTT

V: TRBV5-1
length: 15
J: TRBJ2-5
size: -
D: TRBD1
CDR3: CASNPATGGSETQYF
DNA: TGCGCCAGCAACCCCGCTACAGGGGGCTCAGAGACCCAGTACTTC

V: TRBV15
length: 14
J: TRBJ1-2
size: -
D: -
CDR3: CATSSGVANYGYTF
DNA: TGTGCCACCAGCAGCGGGGTAGCTAACTATGGCTACACCTTC

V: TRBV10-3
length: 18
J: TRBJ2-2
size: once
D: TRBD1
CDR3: CAISEGTSWTGNTGELFF
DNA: TGTGCCATCAGTGAGGGGACGTCTTGGACAGGTAACACCGGGGAGCTGTTTTTT

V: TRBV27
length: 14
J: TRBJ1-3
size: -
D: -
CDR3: CASSYTGTGNTIYF
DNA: TGTGCCAGCAGTTACACAGGGACTGGAAACACCATATATTTT

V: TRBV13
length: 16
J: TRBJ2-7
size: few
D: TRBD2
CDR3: CASSLGVSGGTYEQYF
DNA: TGTGCCAGCAGCTTAGGAGTTAGCGGGGGGACCTACGAGCAGTACTTC

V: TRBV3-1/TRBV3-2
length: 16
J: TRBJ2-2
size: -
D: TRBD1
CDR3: CASSQTTPGGAGELFF
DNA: TGTGCCAGCAGCCAAACAACTCCAGGGGGTGCCGGGGAGCTGTTTTTT

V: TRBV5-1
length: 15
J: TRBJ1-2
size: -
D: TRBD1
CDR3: CASSDQTGGHYGYTF
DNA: TGCGCCAGCAGCGACCAGACAGGGGGACACTATGGCTACACCTTC

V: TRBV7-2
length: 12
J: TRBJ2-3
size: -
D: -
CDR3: CASSILTDTQYF
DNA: TGTGCCAGCAGCATACTCACAGATACGCAGTATTTT

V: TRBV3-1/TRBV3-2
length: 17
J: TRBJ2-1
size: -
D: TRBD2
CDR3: CASSYGLAGGGRNEQFF
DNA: TGTGCCAGCAGTTACGGACTAGCGGGGGGTGGGCGGAATGAGCAGTTCTTC

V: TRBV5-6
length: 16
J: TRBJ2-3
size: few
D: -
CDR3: CASSFYTGASTDTQYF
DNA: TGTGCCAGCAGCTTCTATACAGGAGCTAGCACAGATACGCAGTATTTT